The 5 T cell receptor beta chains below were found in one sample sequenced in a study of CD4+ T cells in melanoma. The table came from immunoSEQ multiplex PCR; TCRdb's copy has only in-frame clones and leaves some out. This sample has roughly 150,000 clones, with around 90% found just once. These receptors were obtained from a human donor with melanoma.

This clone was observed a single time. The rearrangement joins TRBV6-5 to TRBJ1-1; maybe TRBD1 (5 bases). The germline CDR1 and CDR2 sequences are MNHEY and SVGAGI. V was pared by 1 base and J by 1 base, with 7 bases between. The CDR3 loop spans 14 amino acids. The CDR3 spells CASSYYDRNTEAFF. CDR3 sequence (DNA): TGTGCCAGCAGTTACTACGACAGGAACACTGAAGCTTTCTTT.

The chain employs TRBV10-1 and TRBJ1-1; D call uncertain. The CDR3 is made up of 13 amino acids. The V end was cut by 3 bases, the J end by 5 bases, with 10 bases between. The germline CDR1 and CDR2 sequences are WNHNN and SYGVQD (reference sequence). The CDR3 bases are TGCGCCAGCAGTGACGGGGTTGGGACTGAAGCTTTCTTT. Translation gives CASSDGVGTEAFF.

V and J are TRBV2 and TRBJ2-7, with 7 nucleotides matching TRBD1. V dropped 0 bases and J dropped 1; count of bases not matched to a gene: 6. This CDR3 is 16 amino acids long. CDR1 and CDR2 (germline): SNHLY, FYNNEI. CDR3 in DNA: TGTGCCAGCAGTGAAGCGACATTGACAGGGTCCTACGAGCAGTACTTC. Encoded protein: CASSEATLTGSYEQYF. Drawing the rest from reference TRBV2 and TRBJ2-7, the complete variable domain is EPEVTQTPSHQVTQMGQEVILRCVPISNHLYFYWYRQILGQKVEFLVSFYNNEISEKSEIFDDQFSVERPDGSNFTLKIRSTKLEDSAMYFCASSEATLTGSYEQYFGPGTRLTVT.

This sequence joins TRBV11-2 and TRBJ1-2, with D tentatively TRBD1 (5 bases). CDR1 is SGHAT and CDR2 is FQNNGV in the germline V gene. V was clipped by 2 bases and J by 4 bases, with 17 bases between them. The CDR3 is 16 amino acids. In DNA form, the CDR3 reads TGTGCCAGCAGCTTAATGCTAGGGGTCGCACTCTATGGCTACACCTTC. This sequence encodes CASSLMLGVALYGYTF.

Comments on this clone: Other DNA sequences in this sample translate to the same CDR3. The chain is built from TRBV7-8 and TRBJ2-2, with 7 bases that match TRBD2. V lost 3 bases and J lost 6; bases outside the gene matches: 1. This CDR3 has 13 amino acids. Germline assignment: CDR1 SGHVS and CDR2 FQNEAQ. Here the CDR3 DNA reads TGTGCCAGCAGCTTCGCGGGGGCCGGGGAGCTGTTTTTT. Protein sequence: CASSFAGAGELFF.